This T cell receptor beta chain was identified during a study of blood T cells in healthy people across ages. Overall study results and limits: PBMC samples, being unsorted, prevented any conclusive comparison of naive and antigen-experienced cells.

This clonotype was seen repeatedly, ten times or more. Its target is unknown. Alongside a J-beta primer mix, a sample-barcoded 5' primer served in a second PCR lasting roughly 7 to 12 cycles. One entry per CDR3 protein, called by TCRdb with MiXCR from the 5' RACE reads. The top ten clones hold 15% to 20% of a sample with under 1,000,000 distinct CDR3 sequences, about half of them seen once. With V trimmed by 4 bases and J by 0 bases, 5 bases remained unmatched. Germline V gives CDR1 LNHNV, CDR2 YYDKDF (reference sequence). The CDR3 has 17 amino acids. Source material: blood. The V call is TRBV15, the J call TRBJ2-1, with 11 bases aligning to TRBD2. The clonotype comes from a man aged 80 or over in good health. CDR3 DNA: TGTGCCACCAGCATAACTAGCGGGGGTTTCTCCTACAATGAGCAGTTCTTC. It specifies CATSITSGGFSYNEQFF.